These 23 T cell receptor beta chains share one sample of origin, sequenced in a study of shared clonotypes between healthy human individuals. Profiled with immunoSEQ multiplex PCR; TCRdb holds only in-frame clones, not every one. The data contain hundreds of thousands of clones, more than 95% of them singletons. Source material: naive CD4+ T cells sorted from blood. As to subset: CD45RA+ positively selected. The receptor set was obtained from a woman in her 30s in good health.

This sequence joins TRBV6-5 and TRBJ2-3, with D possibly TRBD2 on 6 matching bases. Trimming left V 5 bases short and J 4 bases short, with 16 bases between. Germline CDR1 and CDR2: MNHEY and SVGAGI. The CDR3 contains 15 residues. CDR3 sequence (DNA): TGTGCCAGCAGTATACAGTCGGGGGAAGCAGATACGCAGTATTTT. This codes for CASSIQSGEADTQYF.

This sequence joins TRBV4-1 and TRBJ2-3; no reliable D call. The V end was cut by 4 bases, the J end by 3 bases, with 20 bases between. Germline loops: CDR1 MGHRA, CDR2 YSYEKL. The CDR3 length is 17 residues. The CDR3 DNA is TGCGCCAGCAGCCGCCCCGGTGTAGGGCTTTGGACAGATACGCAGTATTTT. Its protein is CASSRPGVGLWTDTQYF.

This chain joins TRBV5-3 and TRBJ1-2; D not resolved. TRBV5-3 is an ORF, with its function uncertain. This CDR3 has 17 amino acids. Trimming took 1 base from V and 0 from J, leaving 16 bases between them. This CDR3 is CARSLLGHPFANYGYTF. Written as DNA, the CDR3 is TGTGCCAGAAGCTTGTTGGGTCATCCATTTGCTAACTATGGCTACACCTTC.

This clone showed up just once. V is TRBV27 and J is TRBJ1-4; D uncertain. The CDR3 is made up of 14 amino acids. V dropped 4 bases and J dropped 4 bases, with 10 bases sitting between them. The germline gives CDR1 MNHEY, CDR2 SMNVEV (reference sequence). The CDR3 loop is CASSSDGYNEKLFF. The CDR3 DNA reads TGTGCCAGCAGTTCGGACGGATATAATGAAAAACTGTTTTTT.

The chain carries TRBV6-1 and TRBJ1-1; no clear D. The V gene's germline CDR1 is MNHNS and CDR2 SASEGT. The CDR3 has 13 amino acids. V shed 4 bases and J shed 0 bases, with 6 bases lying between them. The CDR3 sequence is CASSGRMNTEAFF. In DNA form, the CDR3 reads TGTGCCAGCAGTGGACGGATGAACACTGAAGCTTTCTTT.

This clone was picked up a small number of times. The chain joins TRBV10-1 to TRBJ1-1; tentatively, D is TRBD1 (5 bases). From germline, CDR1 is WNHNN and CDR2 SYGVQD (reference sequence). Trimming removed 4 bases from V and 4 bases from J, with 10 bases in between. CDR3 length: 13 amino acids. DNA for the CDR3: TGCGCCAGCAGTGGGACTACAGGCACTGAAGCTTTCTTT. This encodes CASSGTTGTEAFF.

This clone was observed once. This could be a read error, since a much larger clone is one nucleotide away. This sample includes further DNA sequences coding for the same CDR3. The chain links TRBV13 to TRBJ2-3; 13 bases agree with TRBD2. The CDR3 spans 18 residues. The germline CDR1 and CDR2 sequences are PRHDT and FYEKMQ (reference sequence). In nucleotides, the CDR3 is TGTGCCAGCAGCTTCGGCGGACTAGCGGGAGTTAATCCAGATACACAGTATTTT. It encodes CASSFGGLAGVNPDTQYF. Full variable domain (outside the CDR3, taken from reference TRBV13 and TRBJ2-3): AAGVIQSPRHLIKEKRETATLKCYPIPRHDTVYWYQQGPGQDPQFLISFYEKMQSDKGSIPDRFSAQQFSDYHSELNMSSLELGDSALYFCASSFGGLAGVNPDTQYFGPGTRLTVL.

The chain has TRBV28 and TRBJ1-1; perhaps TRBD1 as D (6 bases). In germline, CDR1 is MDHEN, CDR2 SYDVKM. The CDR3 loop spans 13 amino acids. V was pared by 6 bases and J by 3 bases, with 11 bases between. The chain's CDR3 is CASRRGQDTEAFF. In DNA form, the CDR3 reads TGTGCCAGCAGGCGGGGGCAGGACACTGAAGCTTTCTTT.

The chain couples TRBV9 to TRBJ2-5, with D tentatively TRBD1 (6 bases). Germline CDR1 reads SGDLS; CDR2 reads YYNGEE. The V and J ends lost 3 bases and 5 bases respectively, with 26 bases between them. The CDR3 is made up of 18 amino acids. The CDR3 here is CASSALFGGRRGGETQYF. CDR3 sequence (DNA): TGTGCCAGCAGCGCTTTGTTTGGGGGCAGAAGGGGTGGGGAGACCCAGTACTTC.

This chain uses TRBV28 with TRBJ2-5, with 14 bases aligning to TRBD2. Germline V lookup: CDR1 MDHEN, CDR2 SYDVKM. This CDR3 has 15 amino acids. J lost 11 bases, V lost 5 bases, and 10 bases had no gene match. CDR3 region: CASSPGTSGRGEQYF. CDR3 bases: TGTGCCAGCAGTCCGGGGACTAGCGGGAGAGGGGAGCAGTACTTC. The full variable domain, completed using reference TRBV28 and TRBJ2-5, is DVKVTQSSRYLVKRTGEKVFLECVQDMDHENMFWYRQDPGLGLRLIYFSYDVKMKEKGDIPEGYSVSREKKERFSLILESASTNQTSMYLCASSPGTSGRGEQYFGPGTRLLVL.

The chain uses TRBV27 and TRBJ2-7; unclear D gene. Trimming took 5 bases from V and 0 from J, leaving 14 bases between them. The CDR3 is 15 residues long. Germline V CDR1 and CDR2: MNHEY, SMNVEV (reference sequence). The chain's CDR3 is CASSPRRQSSYEQYF. The DNA of the CDR3 is TGTGCCAGCAGTCCCAGGCGACAAAGCTCCTACGAGCAGTACTTC.

The gene calls are TRBV18 and TRBJ2-6; D gene unclear. The CDR3 is 18 residues long. Germline V gives CDR1 KGHSH, CDR2 LQKENI. Trimming stripped 4 bases from V and 4 bases from J, with 20 bases between. This CDR3 is CASSLSLIQEMGANVLTF. The CDR3 bases are TGTGCCAGCTCACTAAGCCTAATCCAGGAAATGGGGGCCAACGTCCTGACTTTC.

The chain employs TRBV27 and TRBJ2-7; 9 nucleotides agree with TRBD2. The CDR3 sequence is 14 residues long. Per germline, CDR1 MNHEY and CDR2 SMNVEV (reference sequence). V shed 11 bases, J shed 2 bases, and the junction held 10 bases outside the gene matches. CDR3 coding DNA: TGTGCCTCACGGGGGGCGGGAGGGCCCTACGAGCAGTACTTC. Protein sequence: CASRGAGGPYEQYF.

In its sample, this clone was seen once. The rearrangement uses TRBV7-3 and TRBJ2-7; perhaps TRBD1 as D (5 bases). Germline CDR1 is SGHTA and CDR2 is FQGTGA. This CDR3 region has 14 residues. Trimming left V 2 bases short and J 4 bases short, with 12 bases between. CDR3 nucleotide sequence: TGTGCCAGCAGCTTAGGTGGGGCTGGATACGAGCAGTACTTC. Protein product: CASSLGGAGYEQYF.

CDR3 in DNA: TGTGCCAGCAGACTTCGGTTGGCTGATCGGACACCGAACACCGGGGAGCTGTTTTTT. It encodes CASRLRLADRTPNTGELFF. V is TRBV7-8 and J is TRBJ2-2; tentative D call: TRBD1 (5 bases). V was shortened by 6 bases and J by 0 bases, with 23 bases between the two germline ends. The CDR3 runs to 19 residues. The germline gives CDR1 SGHVS, CDR2 FQNEAQ.

J is TRBJ2-5 and V is TRBV29-1; a possible D gene is TRBD1 (6 bases). The CDR3 covers 13 residues. V was trimmed by 5 bases and J by 4 bases, leaving 14 bases between them. CDR1 is SQVTM, CDR2 ANQGSEA, per germline. CDR3: CSVFRGGGETQYF. CDR3 DNA sequence: TGCAGCGTTTTCAGGGGTGGAGGAGAGACCCAGTACTTC.

The chain is built from TRBV28 and TRBJ2-3; no clear D. This CDR3 contains 13 residues. Trimming left V 2 bases short and J 4 bases short, with 7 bases between. Per germline, CDR1 MDHEN and CDR2 SYDVKM. CDR3 amino acids: CASSLSEADTQYF. The CDR3 DNA is TGTGCCAGCAGTTTAAGTGAGGCAGATACGCAGTATTTT. Drawing the rest from reference TRBV28 and TRBJ2-3, the complete variable domain is DVKVTQSSRYLVKRTGEKVFLECVQDMDHENMFWYRQDPGLGLRLIYFSYDVKMKEKGDIPEGYSVSREKKERFSLILESASTNQTSMYLCASSLSEADTQYFGPGTRLTVL.

V and J are TRBV6-6 and TRBJ1-1, with D possibly TRBD1 on 6 matching bases. The V end was cut by 0 bases, the J end by 1 base, with 6 bases between. CDR3 length: 14 amino acids. Germline CDR1 and CDR2: MNHNY and SVGAGI (reference sequence). CDR3: CASSYSGGNTEAFF. For the CDR3, the DNA is TGTGCCAGCAGTTACTCAGGGGGGAACACTGAAGCTTTCTTT.

This chain joins TRBV2 and TRBJ2-2; 8 bases map to TRBD1. In germline, CDR1 is SNHLY, CDR2 FYNNEI. The trim removed 8 bases at V and 4 bases at J, leaving 12 bases unmatched. This CDR3 comprises 16 residues. CDR3 protein: CASSAGQGQLTGELFF. DNA of the CDR3: TGTGCCAGCTCGGCCGGACAGGGTCAACTCACCGGGGAGCTGTTTTTT. The whole variable domain, remainder taken from reference TRBV2 and TRBJ2-2, is EPEVTQTPSHQVTQMGQEVILRCVPISNHLYFYWYRQILGQKVEFLVSFYNNEISEKSEIFDDQFSVERPDGSNFTLKIRSTKLEDSAMYFCASSAGQGQLTGELFFGEGSRLTVL.

This clone is a singleton in its sample. CDR3 DNA: TGTGCCAGCAGCTACAGGGGGACCGGTGGGAACACTGAAGCTTTCTTT. This sequence encodes CASSYRGTGGNTEAFF. The chain has TRBV28 and TRBJ1-1, with 8 bases aligning to TRBD1. The CDR3 extends over 16 amino acids. V lost 6 bases and J lost 1; bases outside the gene matches: 10. Germline values: CDR1 MDHEN, CDR2 SYDVKM.

The gene calls are TRBV11-2 and TRBJ2-1, with D unresolved. Germline CDR1 is SGHAT and CDR2 is FQNNGV. The CDR3 runs 15 residues. V was shortened by 0 bases and J by 2 bases, with 8 bases between the two germline ends. The CDR3 here is CASSLDAPAYNEQFF. The DNA for the CDR3 is TGTGCCAGCAGCTTAGATGCACCGGCCTACAATGAGCAGTTCTTC.

The chain couples TRBV28 to TRBJ2-5; 10 bases map to TRBD2. CDR3 length: 13 amino acids. The V gene end was trimmed by 9 bases and the J gene end by 9 bases; junction bases not matched to a gene: 10. The V gene's germline CDR1 is MDHEN and CDR2 SYDVKM. In DNA form, the CDR3 reads TGTGCCAGTCGTGAAGCGGGGGGGCGTGCCCAGTACTTC. Its protein product is CASREAGGRAQYF.

The chain links TRBV9 to TRBJ2-3; 7 nucleotides line up with TRBD2. The CDR3 length is 16 residues. Looked up from germline, CDR1 is SGDLS and CDR2 is YYNGEE. V lost 4 bases to trimming and J lost 6 bases; unmatched junction nucleotides: 14. CDR3 in DNA: TGTGCCAGCAGCAGTACCGGGACTACCTCCACCGATACGCAGTATTTT. As protein: CASSSTGTTSTDTQYF.